The next 10 T cell receptor beta chains were all read from a single sample in a study of OX40 agonist ivuxolimab in advanced cancers. TCRdb's copy holds only in-frame clones and misses some; the assay was immunoSEQ multiplex PCR. The profile shows 85,000 to 100,000 clones, around 90% of them singletons. This sample comprised CD4+ or CD8+ T cells sorted from blood, obtained in a trial of the OX40 agonist ivuxolimab. The receptor set was obtained from an adult with an advanced solid tumor such as melanoma, head and neck, liver or kidney cancer.

The chain joins TRBV5-4 to TRBJ2-1; TRBD2 might be the D (6 bases). The length of the CDR3 is 16 residues. The V gene's germline CDR1 is SGHNT and CDR2 YYREEE (reference sequence). The V end lost 4 bases, the J end lost 0 bases, and 14 bases lay between the germline ends. The CDR3 DNA reads as TGTGCCAGCAGCCAGCATAGCGGTAGCTCCTACAATGAGCAGTTCTTC. Its protein product is CASSQHSGSSYNEQFF.

This chain joins TRBV7-2 and TRBJ1-2; 7 bases agree with TRBD1. The CDR3 spans 13 residues. Germline V lookup: CDR1 SGHTA, CDR2 FQGNSA. V was pared by 5 bases and J by 4 bases, with 4 bases of the junction left unmatched. The CDR3 coding sequence is TGTGCCAGCAGCGAGACAGGGCTCTATGGCTACACCTTC. The encoded protein is CASSETGLYGYTF.

This sequence joins TRBV5-1 and TRBJ1-5; D gene uncertain. With 2 bases removed from V and 3 bases from J, the gap between germline ends came to 9 bases. This CDR3 comprises 14 residues. Looked up from germline, CDR1 is SGHRS and CDR2 is YFSETQ. The CDR3 sequence is CASSLMPDNQPQHF. The CDR3 coding sequence is TGCGCCAGCAGCTTAATGCCAGACAATCAGCCCCAGCATTTT.

The chain is built from TRBV2 and TRBJ2-1; D remains unclear. Trimming pared 6 bases from V and 2 bases from J, leaving 8 bases between. Per germline, CDR1 SNHLY and CDR2 FYNNEI. The CDR3 consists of 13 residues. CDR3: CASRGDPYNEQFF. As DNA, the CDR3 is TGTGCCAGCAGAGGCGACCCCTACAATGAGCAGTTCTTC.

This sequence joins TRBV29-1 and TRBJ2-7, with a possible D match to TRBD1 (6 bases). The CDR3 is 11 residues long. Germline V gene sequence: CDR1 SQVTM, CDR2 ANQGSEA. Deletions cut 4 bases from V and 9 bases from J, with 13 bases between. CDR3 residues: CSVAQGVGQYF. The CDR3 coding sequence is TGCAGCGTTGCACAGGGAGTCGGGCAGTACTTC.

This clone was found a few times. For the CDR3, the DNA is TGTGCCAGCAGCAGGCGGGTGAACACTGAAGCTTTCTTT. It yields the protein CASSRRVNTEAFF. This chain connects TRBV13 to TRBJ1-1; D is uncertain. The CDR3 totals 13 residues. CDR1 and CDR2 (germline): PRHDT, FYEKMQ (reference sequence). The V and J ends lost 5 bases and 0 bases respectively, with 7 bases between them.

Regarding this clone: This may be a read error, as it is one base from a much larger clone. CDR3 loop: CASSHGVTRDKQFF. The CDR3 coding sequence is TGTGCCAGCTCCCACGGGGTTACGAGGGATAAGCAGTTCTTC. V and J are TRBV7-9 and TRBJ2-1; D might be TRBD2 (5 bases). V lost 8 bases to trimming and J lost 11 bases, with 22 bases between them. Per the germline V gene, CDR1 is SEHNR and CDR2 is FQNEAQ (reference sequence). This CDR3 is 14 amino acids long.

Turning to this clone: The junction and the germline gene differ at one end; a read error may be behind it. The chain recombines TRBV7-7 with TRBJ2-6; D may be TRBD1 or TRBD2 (5 bases each). Germline V CDR1 and CDR2: SSHAT, FNYEAQ (reference sequence). The CDR3 sequence is 20 residues long. The DNA of the CDR3 is TGTGCTAGCAGCTTGGAGGCCCGGGGCCCAACCTCCTCTGGGGCCAACGTCCTGACTTTC. Amino acid sequence: CASSLEARGPTSSGANVLTF.

The rearrangement uses TRBV25-1 and TRBJ2-1; no clear D gene. Looked up from germline, CDR1 is MGHDK and CDR2 is SYGVNS. CDR3 length: 15 residues. Trimming took off 2 bases at V and 3 bases at J, with 11 bases between the two ends. For the CDR3, the DNA is TGTGCCAGCAGTGAAGAGTACAGTCTCTACAATGAGCAGTTCTTC. As protein: CASSEEYSLYNEQFF.

The rearrangement joins TRBV7-2 to TRBJ2-7; 9 bases are shared with TRBD2. Germline CDR1 and CDR2: SGHTA and FQGNSA. V trimming: 3 bases; J trimming: 6 bases; junction bases outside the gene matches: 6. The CDR3 is made up of 14 amino acids. Here the CDR3 reads CASSLLAGTGEQYF. In DNA, the CDR3 is TGTGCCAGCAGCTTGCTAGCGGGGACGGGCGAGCAGTACTTC. Supplemented by reference TRBV7-2 and TRBJ2-7, the full variable domain reads GAGVSQSPSNKVTEKGKDVELRCDPISGHTALYWYRQSLGQGLEFLIYFQGNSAPDKSGLPSDRFSAERTGGSVSTLTIQRTQQEDSAVYLCASSLLAGTGEQYFGPGTRLTVT.